What follows are 2 T cell receptor beta chains derived from one specimen sequenced in a study of T cell changes during pregnancy in multiple sclerosis. This table comes from immunoSEQ multiplex PCR, and its TCRdb copy is limited to in-frame clones, with some not included. The table records about 17,000 clones, approximately 85% of them present only once. Sequenced material: CD8+ T cells from peripheral blood mononuclear cells, taken after pregnancy. These receptor sequences come from a female donor in good health, enrolled as a control in a pregnancy study.

The rearrangement uses TRBV2 and TRBJ2-1; 10 nucleotides match TRBD2. After removal of 6 bases from V and 6 bases from J, the junction contained 5 bases not matched to a gene. The CDR3 consists of 14 residues. Looked up from germline, CDR1 is SNHLY and CDR2 is FYNNEI. The CDR3 DNA sequence: TGTGCCAGCAGACCGGGACTAGCGATCAATGAGCAGTTCTTC. This encodes CASRPGLAINEQFF.

This chain connects TRBV27 to TRBJ2-7; 7 positions match TRBD2. J gave up 3 bases and V 4 bases, and 3 bases lay outside the gene matches. The CDR3 has 13 residues. Germline V gene lookup returns CDR1 MNHEY and CDR2 SMNVEV (reference sequence). CDR3 DNA sequence: TGTGCCAGCAGTTGGACTAGGGGCTACGAGCAGTACTTC. Protein product: CASSWTRGYEQYF.